This T cell receptor beta chain was observed in a study of cytomegalovirus exposure and HLA in healthy donors. Regarding the study as a whole: Owing to their indistinguishability, certain V segments, notably TRBV6-2 and TRBV6-3, were excluded.

The V and J ends lost 3 bases and 4 bases respectively, with 8 bases between them. There are 13 residues in the CDR3. The V gene's germline CDR1 is SEHNR and CDR2 FQNEAQ (reference sequence). Primers for the PCR totalled 60 Vbeta and 13 Jbeta. The method was immunoSEQ multiplex PCR; TCRdb's version includes in-frame clones alone and lacks a portion of them. This repertoire includes tens of thousands of clones. As concerns this clone: What it binds is not known.

The source of this sequence is a girl aged 5-17 years in good health and CMV-seropositive. Sequencing was carried out using PBMCs. This sequence joins TRBV7-9 and TRBJ2-3; a possible D gene is TRBD1 (5 bases). The CDR3 is CASSLEGADTQYF. In nucleotides, the CDR3 is TGTGCCAGCAGCTTGGAAGGGGCAGATACGCAGTATTTT.